This TCR beta chain is drawn from a study of blood T cell repertoires in COVID-19 (dated by TCRdb to the early 2020s). A note on the overall study: Samples covering the acute and convalescent phases of COVID-19 were provided by collaborators in the United States, Italy and Spain. Where HLA class I and class II types were available, the types were taken from metadata supplied by the sample provider, not from assay-based typing. The dataset comprised deeply sampled blood TCRbeta repertoires from subjects exposed to, actively infected with, or recovered from COVID-19. The repertoires were made available in a free public database intended to serve as a resource for research on the immune response to SARS-CoV-2. The prospective study material was composed of cDNA or gDNA derived from T cells, B-cell-depleted T cells, or PBMCs. Nearly every sample came with metadata listing a de-identified subject ID, COVID-19 status, age in years and sex. The samples were drawn from the first 160 participants of the ongoing ImmuneRACE study and from about 1,200 subjects provided by 6 global collaborators.

CDR3 length: 13 amino acids, cysteine to phenylalanine. The DNA shown is the 39-base CDR3, in frame from base 1. A distance of 11 bases separates the germline ends of V and J, which lose 6 bases and 3 bases respectively. According to the germline V gene (reference sequence), CDR1 reads MNHEY and CDR2 reads SMNVEV. TCRbeta CDR3 regions were amplified from genomic DNA using the immunoSEQ Assay, a bias-controlled multiplex PCR. As for the original processing: The number of nucleated cells in each sample was estimated by amplification of reference gene primers within the assay. To quantify the absolute abundance of each unique TCRbeta CDR3 rearrangement, sequence reads were collapsed and filtered. Productive Simpson clonality was computed per sample as the square root of Simpson's diversity index over productive rearrangements. TCRdb took over this immuneACCESS table, retaining in-frame rearrangements with V and J assigned. Such tables are incomplete; in checked studies, under half of the missing clones stem from an unresolved V gene, and the remainder is unexplained. That table is the source of V, J and clone size, and D and trimming were worked out from the DNA. In all, the sample holds 130,000 to 150,000 clones, and approximately 85% of those were seen once. Over 2.5% of the sample rests with the top ten.

The collaborating institutions used their own protocols to collect whole blood in K2EDTA tubes. For TCRbeta analysis, collaborators shipped samples as frozen whole blood, isolated PBMCs, or DNA extracted from either of those sample types. In regard to this clone: This clone's antigen is unknown. Base qualities are not at hand, and no much larger clone is one base apart.

Here is what the overall study found, with its caveats: The amount of clinical and demographic metadata varied by source and participant and was provided uncurated.

This receptor chain uses TRBV27 and TRBJ1-2, with no confidently assigned D gene. Source material: peripheral blood. The clonotype was recovered from a human donor with acute or convalescent COVID-19. The donor label of this sample is uncertain. The DNA sequence is TGTGCCAGCAGACCTGGGCACGACTATGGCTACACCTTC. Translated, this gives CASRPGHDYGYTF.